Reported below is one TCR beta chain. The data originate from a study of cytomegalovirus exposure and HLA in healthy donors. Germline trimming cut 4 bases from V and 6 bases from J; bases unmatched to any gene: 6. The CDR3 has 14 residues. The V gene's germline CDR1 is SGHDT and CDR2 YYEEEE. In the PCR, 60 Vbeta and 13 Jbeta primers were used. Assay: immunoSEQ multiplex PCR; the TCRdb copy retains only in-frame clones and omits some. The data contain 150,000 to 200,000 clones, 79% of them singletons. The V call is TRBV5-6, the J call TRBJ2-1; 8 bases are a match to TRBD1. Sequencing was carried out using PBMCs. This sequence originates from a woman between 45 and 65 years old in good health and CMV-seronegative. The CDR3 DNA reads TGTGCCAGCAGCCCCGGACAGGGAGTCAATGAGCAGTTCTTC. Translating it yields CASSPGQGVNEQFF.